This is a list of T cell receptor beta chains from one sample in a study of cytomegalovirus exposure and HLA in healthy donors. The protocol was immunoSEQ multiplex PCR, while the TCRdb copy is restricted to in-frame clones and leaves out a portion. The sample holds around 180,000 clones, approximately 82% seen once. The sequenced sample consisted of PBMCs. These receptors came from a woman aged 18-35 years in good health and CMV-seropositive. CDR3s include the opening cysteine and the closing phenylalanine or tryptophan. The D gene is left open where the match is weak. Rows give clone size only sometimes, using once, few, many, or a class for an expanded clone.

length: 13
J: TRBJ1-5
D: .
V: TRBV6-5
size: once
DNA: TGTGCCAGCAGTCCTCGGGAGAAAGGGCCCCAGCATTTT
CDR3: CASSPREKGPQHF

length: 16
J: TRBJ2-6
D: .
V: TRBV5-1
size: once
DNA: TGCGCCAGCAGTGTAGGGGGAAGCTCTGGGGCCAACGTCCTGACTTTC
CDR3: CASSVGGSSGANVLTF

length: 13
J: TRBJ1-1
D: .
V: TRBV30
size: .
DNA: TGTGCCTGGAGTGTTTTATCGAACACTGAAGCTTTCTTT
CDR3: CAWSVLSNTEAFF

length: 15
J: TRBJ1-1
D: .
V: TRBV2
size: once
DNA: TGTGCCAGCAGTGAAGCTAGGACTGAGAACACTGAAGCTTTCTTT
CDR3: CASSEARTENTEAFF

length: 12
J: TRBJ2-1
D: .
V: TRBV7-9
size: .
DNA: TGTGCCAGCAGCCGGGGGAACAATGAGCAGTTCTTC
CDR3: CASSRGNNEQFF

length: 15
J: TRBJ2-3
D: .
V: TRBV15
size: .
DNA: TGTGCCACCAGCAGAGATCGGGATCTGGCAGATACGCAGTATTTT
CDR3: CATSRDRDLADTQYF

length: 14
J: TRBJ2-5
D: .
V: TRBV11-3
size: once
DNA: TGTGCCAGCAGCTTTCTTGGAGTTAGGGAGACCCAGTACTTC
CDR3: CASSFLGVRETQYF

length: 15
J: TRBJ2-2
D: .
V: TRBV28
size: .
DNA: TGTGCCAGCAGTCGCGGGCAGGGGCACACCGGGGAGCTGTTTTTT
CDR3: CASSRGQGHTGELFF

length: 15
J: TRBJ2-3
D: TRBD1
V: TRBV6-1
size: .
DNA: TGTGCCAGCAGTGAAGGAGGGGGCGAGGTCGATACGCAGTATTTT
CDR3: CASSEGGGEVDTQYF

length: 15
J: TRBJ1-1
D: TRBD1
V: TRBV5-4
size: .
DNA: TGTGCCAGCAACCGGGACAGGGGGCGATTTACTGAAGCTTTCTTT
CDR3: CASNRDRGRFTEAFF

length: 13
J: TRBJ1-5
D: .
V: TRBV6-1
size: .
DNA: TGTGCCAGCAGTCCTCTAGGGGGTCAGCCCCAGCATTTT
CDR3: CASSPLGGQPQHF

length: 17
J: TRBJ2-5
D: TRBD2
V: TRBV14
size: .
DNA: TGTGCCAGCAGCCAATATTCGCTGGGGGGGAGGCAAGAGACCCAGTACTTC
CDR3: CASSQYSLGGRQETQYF

length: 14
J: TRBJ2-1
D: .
V: TRBV12-5
size: .
DNA: TGTGCTAGTGGTTTGGCAGGGGTTGAGGATGAGCAGTTCTTC
CDR3: CASGLAGVEDEQFF